Following are 23 T cell receptor beta chains from one sample sequenced in a study of Tregs in tolerant kidney transplant recipients. The assay was immunoSEQ multiplex PCR, and TCRdb's table has in-frame clones only and misses some. This sample contains fewer than 55,000 clones. The sample in question was CD4+ T cells from blood, obtained before the transplant. These receptors were obtained from a human donor who received a combined kidney and bone marrow transplant.

As for this clone: The read ends 3 residues shy of where the CDR3 ends; the end is completed using the germline J gene. The V call is TRBV20-1, the J call TRBJ1-1, with D maybe TRBD1 (6 bases). The germline V gene encodes CDR1 DFQATT and CDR2 SNEGSKA (reference sequence). Trimming pared 4 bases from V and 2 bases from J, leaving 14 bases between. The CDR3 sequence is 14 residues long. The CDR3 spells CSAKDSWGNTEAFF. The sequenced CDR3 bases are TGCAGTGCTAAGGACAGCTGGGGAAACACTGAA.

As concerns this clone: With the read ending 3 residues before the CDR3 end, the germline J gene is used to fill in that end. The chain is built from TRBV6-2 or TRBV6-3 and TRBJ2-5; 9 bases fit TRBD1. The CDR3 is 14 amino acids. J gave up 2 bases and V 10 bases, and 8 bases lay outside the gene matches. Per germline, CDR1 MNHEY and CDR2 SVGEGT. CDR3 sequence: CAIRDRVVQETQYF. The part of the CDR3 DNA that was read is TGTGCCATCCGGGACAGGGTCGTTCAAGAGACC.

The DNA read from the CDR3 is TGTGCCAGTAGTAAGGGACAGGGGGTACTGAACACTGAA. This sequence encodes CASSKGQGVLNTE. The complete CDR3 protein is CASSKGQGVLNTEAFF. The chain joins TRBV19 to TRBJ1-1; TRBD1 agrees at 11 bases. Read coverage stops 3 residues before the CDR3 terminus; the germline J gene supplies the remainder. The germline gives CDR1 LNHDA, CDR2 SQIVND (reference sequence). Trimming removed 4 bases from V and 0 bases from J; junction bases left unmatched: 4. This CDR3 region has 16 residues.

As concerns this clone: The sequenced fragment ends 3 residues before the CDR3 boundary, so the rest is inferred from the germline J gene. The chain has TRBV7-9 and TRBJ2-7, with 8 nucleotides matching TRBD1. V lost 3 bases to trimming and J lost 4 bases; unmatched junction nucleotides: 2. Germline-derived CDR1 and CDR2 are SEHNR and FQNEAQ (reference sequence). CDR3 size: 13 residues. CDR3 region: CASSFYRGYEQYF. The part of the CDR3 DNA that was read is TGTGCCAGCAGCTTCTACAGGGGGTACGAG. Full variable domain (missing parts from reference TRBV7-9 and TRBJ2-7): DTGVSQNPRHKITKRGQNVTFRCDPISEHNRLYWYRQTLGQGPEFLTYFQNEAQLEKSRLLSDRFSAERPKGSFSTLEIQRTEQGDSAMYLCASSFYRGYEQYFGPGTRLTVT.

CDR3 protein: CASRGTGDRETQYF. The sequenced part of the CDR3 DNA is TGTGCCAGCAGGGGGACAGGGGATAGGGAGACC. This sequence joins TRBV2 and TRBJ2-5; 10 bases agree with TRBD1. The CDR3 end lies 3 residues beyond the end of the read and is filled in from the germline J gene. Trimming took 6 bases from V and 5 from J; bases not matched to a gene: 6. CDR3 length: 14 amino acids. CDR1 is SNHLY, CDR2 FYNNEI, per germline.

For this clone: The CDR3 end lies 3 residues beyond the end of the read and is filled in from the germline J gene. This chain links TRBV5-6 with TRBJ2-3; TRBD1 matches at 8 bases. This CDR3 has 15 residues. CDR1 is SGHDT, CDR2 YYEEEE, per germline. The part of the CDR3 DNA that was read is TGTGCCAGCAGCTTGGTAGACAGGGGAAGGGACACG. This sequence encodes CASSLVDRGRDT. The CDR3 reads in full as CASSLVDRGRDTQYF.

Worth noting for this clone: The CDR3 extends 3 residues past the end of the read, so its final part is completed from the germline J gene. The gene calls are TRBV19 and TRBJ1-5; no clear D gene. The CDR3 has 15 residues. Per germline, CDR1 LNHDA and CDR2 SQIVND (reference sequence). V lost 3 bases to trimming and J lost 2 bases, with 11 bases between them. The DNA read from the CDR3 is TGTGCCAGTAGTATTATCAGCGGTGGCAATCAGCCC. Protein sequence: CASSIISGGNQP. The CDR3 in its entirety is CASSIISGGNQPQHF. The whole variable domain, remainder taken from reference TRBV19 and TRBJ1-5, is DGGITQSPKYLFRKEGQNVTLSCEQNLNHDAMYWYRQDPGQGLRLIYYSQIVNDFQKGDIAEGYSVSREKKESFPLTVTSAQKNPTAFYLCASSIISGGNQPQHFGDGTRLSIL.

A note on this clone: The read is 3 residues too short to cover the CDR3 end, so that end is filled in from the germline J gene. The J gene is TRBJ1-1, the V gene TRBV7-9; D ambiguous. Trimming took off 2 bases at V and 5 bases at J, with 9 bases between the two ends. This CDR3 is 13 amino acids long. From germline, CDR1 is SEHNR and CDR2 FQNEAQ (reference sequence). The DNA read from the CDR3 is TGTGCCAGCAGCTTATTTTCCGCGACTGAA. It is translated as CASSLFSATE. The CDR3 in full is CASSLFSATEAFF. The variable domain in full, with the rest retrieved from reference TRBV7-9 and TRBJ1-1, is DTGVSQNPRHKITKRGQNVTFRCDPISEHNRLYWYRQTLGQGPEFLTYFQNEAQLEKSRLLSDRFSAERPKGSFSTLEIQRTEQGDSAMYLCASSLFSATEAFFGQGTRLTVV.

A note on this clone: The read ends 3 residues before the CDR3 terminus; that terminus is restored from the germline J gene. V is TRBV2 and J is TRBJ1-2, with a weak D call TRBD1 (5 bases). Germline assignment: CDR1 SNHLY and CDR2 FYNNEI. The CDR3 spans 13 residues. V was pared by 3 bases and J by 2 bases, with 7 bases between. CDR3 sequence: CASSDRANYGYTF. The DNA read from the CDR3 is TGTGCCAGCAGTGACAGGGCCAACTATGGC.

To note about this clone: The read ends 3 residues shy of where the CDR3 ends; the end is completed using the germline J gene. The chain is built from TRBV10-3 and TRBJ2-7; the match to TRBD2 covers 8 bases. The germline CDR1 and CDR2 sequences are ENHRY and SYGVKD. The CDR3 spans 18 residues. With V trimmed by 2 bases and J by 0 bases, 12 bases remained unmatched. CDR3 loop: CAISEAPPGGGSSYEQYF. The part of the CDR3 DNA that was read is TGTGCCATCAGTGAGGCCCCTCCGGGGGGGGGAAGCTCCTACGAG.

Points on this clone: The CDR3 is cut off 3 residues early in the read; its end comes from the germline J gene. The rearrangement uses TRBV5-1 and TRBJ2-1; D not resolved. This CDR3 comprises 13 residues. Germline assignment: CDR1 SGHRS and CDR2 YFSETQ. Trimming took 2 bases from V and 4 from J, leaving 7 bases between them. CDR3 in amino acids: CASSFGQYNEQFF. CDR3 DNA (partial): TGCGCCAGCAGCTTTGGGCAGTACAATGAG.

Worth noting for this clone: The sequenced fragment ends 3 residues before the CDR3 boundary, so the rest is inferred from the germline J gene. The chain is built from TRBV5-6 and TRBJ2-5; TRBD2 is a possible D gene (7 bases). The CDR3 covers 14 residues. V lost 4 bases and J lost 4, with 14 bases in between. Germline lookup yields CDR1 SGHDT and CDR2 YYEEEE. CDR3 in amino acids: CASSRGAGAETQYF. The sequenced part of the CDR3 DNA is TGTGCCAGCAGCCGGGGGGCAGGGGCAGAGACC.

Remarks on this clone: The observed sequence ends 3 residues before the CDR3 terminus, with the missing tail filled in from the germline J gene. This chain joins TRBV20-1 and TRBJ2-5; D might be TRBD1 (6 bases). Trimming left V 0 bases short and J 5 bases short, with 16 bases between. The CDR3 runs to 15 residues. Germline CDR1 is DFQATT and CDR2 is SNEGSKA (reference sequence). The CDR3 sequence is CSARDFVGAQETQYF. The sequenced CDR3 bases are TGCAGTGCTAGAGATTTCGTGGGGGCGCAGGAGACC.

In regard to this clone: The read gets to within 3 residues of the CDR3 end, and the germline J gene fills in the rest. The chain recombines TRBV5-1 with TRBJ1-1; D not resolved. The V end lost 6 bases, the J end lost 0 bases, and 9 bases lay between the germline ends. Per the germline V gene, CDR1 is SGHRS and CDR2 is YFSETQ. This CDR3 contains 13 residues. The chain's CDR3 is CASKLALNTEAFF. CDR3 bases read: TGCGCCAGCAAACTCGCTTTGAACACTGAA.

Worth noting for this clone: Sequencing ends 3 residues short of the CDR3 end; the germline J gene provides the rest. J is TRBJ2-5 and V is TRBV7-2; no reliable D call. Germline V lookup: CDR1 SGHTA, CDR2 FQGNSA. Trimming removed 2 bases from V and 5 bases from J, with 9 bases in between. There are 13 residues in the CDR3. CDR3 DNA, as far as it was read: TGTGCCAGCAGCTTATTCATCGGGGAGACC. Its protein product is CASSLFIGET. The whole CDR3 protein is CASSLFIGETQYF.

In regard to this clone: The CDR3 end is not reached by the read, which stops 3 residues before it; the germline J gene fills it in. The chain joins TRBV6-2 or TRBV6-3 to TRBJ2-5, with D tentatively TRBD1 (6 bases). Trimming cost V 5 bases and J 2 bases, with 18 bases left between them. Germline V gene lookup returns CDR1 MNHEY and CDR2 SVGEGT. CDR3 size: 16 residues. CDR3 loop: CASSDPSGTPQETQYF. CDR3 DNA (partial): TGTGCCAGCAGTGACCCCTCCGGGACACCTCAAGAGACC.

Turning to this clone: The read comes to an end 3 residues before the CDR3 does, leaving the germline J gene to fill in the end. This chain connects TRBV6-2 or TRBV6-3 to TRBJ2-5; D is ambiguous. The CDR3 length is 12 residues. CDR1 and CDR2 (germline): MNHEY, SVGEGT. V lost 7 bases, J lost 4 bases, and 10 bases lay in between. CDR3 bases read: TGTGCCAGCACTCGATCGCGAGAGACC. It codes for CASTRSRET. The complete CDR3 sequence is CASTRSRETQYF.

With respect to this clone: With the read ending 3 residues before the CDR3 end, the germline J gene is used to fill in that end. The rearrangement joins TRBV2 to TRBJ1-4; 9 bases agree with TRBD1. J was trimmed by 7 bases and V by 3 bases; bases with no gene match: 3. There are 14 residues in the CDR3. Germline V gene sequence: CDR1 SNHLY, CDR2 FYNNEI. The CDR3 loop is CASSEGTGIEKLFF. The covered CDR3 bases are TGTGCCAGCAGTGAGGGGACAGGGATTGAAAAA.

Comments on this clone: The read stops 3 residues short of the end of the CDR3; the missing end is completed from the germline J gene. The chain recombines TRBV7-9 with TRBJ2-7, with 10 bases aligning to TRBD1. The CDR3 loop spans 15 amino acids. Losses at the gene ends were 3 bases for V and 2 bases for J; bases not matched to a gene: 4. Germline CDR1 reads SEHNR; CDR2 reads FQNEAQ (reference sequence). The covered CDR3 bases are TGTGCCAGCAGCTTCGGACAGGGGGGAACCTACGAG. Translation: CASSFGQGGTYE. The entire CDR3 sequence reads CASSFGQGGTYEQYF.

Of note for this clone: The read ends 3 residues shy of where the CDR3 ends; the end is completed using the germline J gene. The genes are TRBV29-1 and TRBJ1-2; D ambiguous. Per the germline V gene, CDR1 is SQVTM and CDR2 is ANQGSEA. The CDR3 runs 12 residues. V was trimmed by 3 bases and J by 6 bases, leaving 11 bases between them. The DNA read from the CDR3 is TGCAGCGTTGATAGAAGCGGGGATGGC. Encoded protein: CSVDRSGDG. The full CDR3 protein reads CSVDRSGDGYTF. Together with reference TRBV29-1 and TRBJ1-2, the CDR3 gives the full variable domain: SAVISQKPSRDICQRGTSLTIQCQVDSQVTMMFWYRQQPGQSLTLIATANQGSEATYESGFVIDKFPISRPNLTFSTLTVSNMSPEDSSIYLCSVDRSGDGYTFGSGTRLTVV.

As to this clone: The CDR3 end falls 3 residues outside the read, so it is completed with the germline J gene. The chain joins TRBV7-9 to TRBJ2-1; no clear D. Trimming cost V 10 bases and J 5 bases, with 18 bases left between them. The germline gives CDR1 SEHNR, CDR2 FQNEAQ (reference sequence). The CDR3 extends over 14 amino acids. The part of the CDR3 DNA that was read is TGTGCCACCGACCCCAGGCGAAGAAACAATGAG. Protein product: CATDPRRRNNE. The full CDR3 sequence reads CATDPRRRNNEQFF.

For this clone: The read ends 3 residues shy of where the CDR3 ends; the end is completed using the germline J gene. The rearrangement joins TRBV5-1 to TRBJ2-1, with D possibly TRBD1 on 5 matching bases. The V end was cut by 2 bases, the J end by 6 bases, with 15 bases between. This CDR3 region has 15 residues. Germline values: CDR1 SGHRS, CDR2 YFSETQ. CDR3 amino acids: CASSFVLGARNEQFF. The DNA read from the CDR3 is TGCGCCAGCAGCTTTGTCCTAGGGGCTCGCAATGAG.

In the case of this clone: The read comes to an end 3 residues before the CDR3 does, leaving the germline J gene to fill in the end. The chain recombines TRBV7-8 with TRBJ1-6, with a tentative D call TRBD1 (5 bases). The length of the CDR3 is 14 residues. The germline gives CDR1 SGHVS, CDR2 FQNEAQ. Trimming took off 5 bases at V and 7 bases at J, with 12 bases between the two ends. CDR3 loop: CASSPIRGNSPLHF. CDR3 DNA (partial): TGTGCCAGCAGCCCTATTAGGGGCAATTCACCC. The complete variable domain, with remaining parts taken from reference TRBV7-8 and TRBJ1-6, reads GAGVSQSPRYKVAKRGQDVALRCDPISGHVSLFWYQQALGQGPEFLTYFQNEAQLDKSGLPSDRFFAERPEGSVSTLKIQRTQQEDSAVYLCASSPIRGNSPLHFGNGTRLTVT.